This record concerns one T cell receptor beta chain sequence. CDR3 length equals 16 residues. V lost 0 bases, J lost 5 bases, and 14 bases lay in between. Germline V gives CDR1 LGHNA, CDR2 YNFKEQ. In the study's own analysis: How many nucleated cells were present was estimated from reference gene primer amplification. Some clones are missing from TCRdb's copy, which holds only in-frame ones; the method was immunoSEQ multiplex PCR. That table gives V, J and clone size, and the DNA gave D and trimming. The data contain approximately 170,000 clones, approximately 81% of them singletons. This record belongs to a study of blood T cell repertoires in COVID-19. About the study: Acute-phase and convalescent COVID-19 samples originated in the United States, Italy and Spain.

The study drew participants aged about 18 to 95 years from about two dozen US areas. This chain connects TRBV4-2 to TRBJ1-5, with D possibly matching TRBD1 (5 bases). Sample: PBMCs or T cells enriched from blood (not recorded which). This TCR was recovered from a woman aged 45-59 years who had recovered from COVID-19. Here the CDR3 reads CASSQEYRRRYQPQHF. Written as DNA, the CDR3 is TGTGCCAGCAGCCAAGAGTACAGGCGACGGTATCAGCCCCAGCATTTT.